The rows below give T cell receptor beta chains drawn from one sample of a study of spatial heterogeneity in lung cancer. TCRdb passed the 5' RACE reads through MiXCR, listing each CDR3 protein once. The sample has about 8,100 distinct CDR3 sequences, 5% to 6.5% seen once. The material was lung tumor tissue, obtained at surgery. All receptors come from a male donor with early-stage non-small cell lung cancer. Each CDR3 is given with its conserved first and last residue.

V: TRBV5-1
J: TRBJ1-1
CDR3: CASRANRAADTEAFF

V: TRBV28
J: TRBJ2-2
CDR3: CASSLRLAGVTGELFF

V: TRBV29-1
J: TRBJ1-5
CDR3: CSVQGPNQPQHF

V: TRBV7-2
J: TRBJ2-1
CDR3: CASSPSDGGGKFF

V: TRBV20-1
J: TRBJ2-3
CDR3: CSARGDGIDTQYF

V: TRBV7-2
J: TRBJ1-1
CDR3: CASSPTYMNTEAFF

V: TRBV20-1
J: TRBJ1-5
CDR3: CSATMGASSNQPQHF

V: TRBV18
J: TRBJ1-1
CDR3: CASSPSQNTEAFF

V: TRBV20-1
J: TRBJ2-1
CDR3: CSAASGSGRSSNEQFF

V: TRBV5-1
J: TRBJ2-1
CDR3: CASSPPGLAGAEQFF

V: TRBV6-1
J: TRBJ1-1
CDR3: CAVRDRGRRTEAFF

V: TRBV12-3/TRBV12-4
J: TRBJ1-6
CDR3: CASALGSRGAVNSPLHF

V: TRBV9
J: TRBJ2-3
CDR3: CASSVDPLTRDTQYF

V: TRBV21-1
J: TRBJ2-5
CDR3: CASSKETGTGNQETQYF

V: TRBV20-1
J: TRBJ1-1
CDR3: CSARGEMNTEAFF

V: TRBV5-4
J: TRBJ1-3
CDR3: CASSLTNEGNTIYF